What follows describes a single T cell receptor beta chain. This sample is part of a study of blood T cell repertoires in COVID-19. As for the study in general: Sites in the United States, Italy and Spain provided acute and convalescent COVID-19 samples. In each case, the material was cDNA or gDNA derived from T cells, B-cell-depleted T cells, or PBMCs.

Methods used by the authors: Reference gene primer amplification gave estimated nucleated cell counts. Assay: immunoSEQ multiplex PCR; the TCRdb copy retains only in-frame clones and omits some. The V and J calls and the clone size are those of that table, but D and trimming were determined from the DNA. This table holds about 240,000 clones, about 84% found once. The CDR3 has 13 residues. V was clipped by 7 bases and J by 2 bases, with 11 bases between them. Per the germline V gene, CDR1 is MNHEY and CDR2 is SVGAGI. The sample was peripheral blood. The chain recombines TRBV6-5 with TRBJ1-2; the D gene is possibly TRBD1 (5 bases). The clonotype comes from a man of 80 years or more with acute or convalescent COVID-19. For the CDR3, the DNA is TGTGCCAGCACCCCGACAGAGAACTATGGCTACACCTTC. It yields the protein CASTPTENYGYTF.